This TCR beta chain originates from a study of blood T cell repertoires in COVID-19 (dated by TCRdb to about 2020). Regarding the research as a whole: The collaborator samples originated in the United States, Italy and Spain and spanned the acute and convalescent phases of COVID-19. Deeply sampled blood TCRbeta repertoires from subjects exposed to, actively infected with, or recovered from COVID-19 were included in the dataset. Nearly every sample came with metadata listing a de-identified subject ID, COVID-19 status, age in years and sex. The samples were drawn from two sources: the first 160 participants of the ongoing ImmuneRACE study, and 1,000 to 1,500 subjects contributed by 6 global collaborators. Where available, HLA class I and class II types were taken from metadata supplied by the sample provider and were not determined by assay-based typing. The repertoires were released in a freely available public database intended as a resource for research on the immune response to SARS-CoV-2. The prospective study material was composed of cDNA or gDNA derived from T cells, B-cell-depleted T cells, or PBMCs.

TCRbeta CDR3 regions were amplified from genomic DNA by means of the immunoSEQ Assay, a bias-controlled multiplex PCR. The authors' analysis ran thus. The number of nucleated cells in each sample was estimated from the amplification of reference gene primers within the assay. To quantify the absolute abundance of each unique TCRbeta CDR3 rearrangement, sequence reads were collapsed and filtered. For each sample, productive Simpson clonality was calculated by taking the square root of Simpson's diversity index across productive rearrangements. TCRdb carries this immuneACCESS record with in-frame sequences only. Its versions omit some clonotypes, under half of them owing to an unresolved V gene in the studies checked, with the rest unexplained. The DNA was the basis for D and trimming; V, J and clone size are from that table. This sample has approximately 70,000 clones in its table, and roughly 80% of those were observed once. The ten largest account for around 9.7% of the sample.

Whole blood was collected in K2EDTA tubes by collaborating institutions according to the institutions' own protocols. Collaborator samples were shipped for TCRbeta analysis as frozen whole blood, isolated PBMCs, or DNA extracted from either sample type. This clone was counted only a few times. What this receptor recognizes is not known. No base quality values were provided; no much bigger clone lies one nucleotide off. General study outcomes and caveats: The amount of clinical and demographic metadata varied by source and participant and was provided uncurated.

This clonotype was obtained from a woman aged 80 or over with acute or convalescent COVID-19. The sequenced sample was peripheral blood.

The CDR3 region has the sequence CASKPAGGYNEQFF. The nucleotides are TGTGCCAGCAAACCAGCGGGGGGGTACAATGAGCAGTTCTTC. The V gene is TRBV2 and the J gene is TRBJ2-1, and TRBD2 aligns with 10 junction nucleotides. V and J are trimmed by 7 bases and 4 bases, and the gene matches miss 4 bases of the junction. Spanning cysteine to phenylalanine, the CDR3 consists of 14 amino acids. Only the CDR3 part of the read is kept: 42 bases, read in frame from the first base. CDR1 and CDR2 are drawn from the germline V gene: SNHLY, FYNNEI. This CDR3, with the reference TRBV2 and TRBJ2-1 proteins standing in past its ends, gives the full variable domain EPEVTQTPSHQVTQMGQEVILRCVPISNHLYFYWYRQILGQKVEFLVSFYNNEISEKSEIFDDQFSVERPDGSNFTLKIRSTKLEDSAMYFCASKPAGGYNEQFFGPGTRLTVL.